The 8 T cell receptor beta chains listed next were all sequenced from one sample in a study of Ad26.COV2.S vaccination and SARS-CoV-2 variants. The assay was immunoSEQ multiplex PCR, and TCRdb's table has in-frame clones only and misses some. The sample holds about 350,000 clones, under 95% seen once. Specimen: peripheral blood, collected after recovery from COVID-19. Receptors were obtained from a human donor who had recovered from COVID-19.

This chain connects TRBV5-4 to TRBJ1-2; no reliable D call. Germline V gene sequence: CDR1 SGHNT, CDR2 YYREEE (reference sequence). Trimming removed 1 base from V and 5 bases from J, with 9 bases in between. This CDR3 has 13 residues. The DNA of the CDR3 is TGTGCCAGCAGCTTGTCAGGACTTTATGGCTACACCTTC. This sequence encodes CASSLSGLYGYTF.

V is TRBV28 and J is TRBJ2-7; D is possibly TRBD1 or TRBD2 (5 bases each). CDR3 size: 13 residues. With 7 bases removed from V and 4 bases from J, the gap between germline ends came to 14 bases. CDR1 MDHEN and CDR2 SYDVKM come from the germline V gene. The CDR3: CASTGTNQYEQYF. CDR3 coding DNA: TGTGCCAGCACGGGGACCAACCAGTACGAGCAGTACTTC.

This chain joins TRBV5-1 and TRBJ2-5; 7 bases fit TRBD2. J was trimmed by 5 bases and V by 3 bases; bases with no gene match: 10. The CDR3 is made up of 15 amino acids. Per the germline V gene, CDR1 is SGHRS and CDR2 is YFSETQ. The DNA of the CDR3 is TGCGCCAGCAGCTCGGGGACTACCAGGATGGAGACCCAGTACTTC. It translates to CASSSGTTRMETQYF.

The chain uses TRBV7-9 and TRBJ2-1, with D maybe TRBD2 (6 bases). In germline, CDR1 is SEHNR, CDR2 FQNEAQ (reference sequence). The CDR3 runs 14 residues. V was cut by 10 bases and J by 9 bases, with 22 bases left in between. The CDR3, as DNA: TGTGCCATCCCTTGGGCGGGTCCCGGGGGTGAGCAGTTCTTC. Encoded protein: CAIPWAGPGGEQFF.

This chain's CDR3 is CASSLEPGAVPEAFF. For the CDR3, the DNA is TGTGCCAGCAGCTTAGAGCCGGGGGCGGTGCCTGAAGCTTTCTTT. V usage is TRBV7-9 and J usage is TRBJ1-1; TRBD1 might be the D (6 bases). Germline V gene lookup returns CDR1 SEHNR and CDR2 FQNEAQ (reference sequence). V was cut by 1 base and J by 6 bases, with 15 bases left in between. The length of the CDR3 is 15 residues. Based on the CDR3 plus reference TRBV7-9 and TRBJ1-1, the full variable domain is DTGVSQNPRHKITKRGQNVTFRCDPISEHNRLYWYRQTLGQGPEFLTYFQNEAQLEKSRLLSDRFSAERPKGSFSTLEIQRTEQGDSAMYLCASSLEPGAVPEAFFGQGTRLTVV.

CDR3 sequence: CASSFQGAYTEAFF. In DNA, the CDR3 is TGCGCCAGCAGCTTTCAGGGGGCGTACACTGAAGCTTTCTTT. The chain joins TRBV5-1 to TRBJ1-1; TRBD1 matches 8 bases. V shed 2 bases, J shed 3 bases, and the junction held 3 bases outside the gene matches. Germline assignment: CDR1 SGHRS and CDR2 YFSETQ. CDR3 length: 14 amino acids.

This clone was detected only once. The chain uses TRBV7-2 and TRBJ1-1; D possibly corresponds to TRBD1 (5 bases). Germline V CDR1 and CDR2: SGHTA, FQGNSA. The germline V and J ends were trimmed by 4 bases and 4 bases, with 19 bases remaining between them. This CDR3 comprises 16 residues. CDR3 residues: CASSSRDPGGGTEAFF. For the CDR3, the DNA is TGTGCCAGCAGCTCCCGGGACCCCGGCGGGGGCACTGAAGCTTTCTTT.

Details on this clone: The sample holds other DNA sequences that translate to the same CDR3. The V call is TRBV10-3, the J call TRBJ1-1, with D unclear. The CDR3 is made up of 13 amino acids. Trimming removed 0 bases from V and 5 bases from J, with 7 bases in between. Germline V gives CDR1 ENHRY, CDR2 SYGVKD. The DNA of the CDR3 is TGTGCCATCAGTGAGTCGATGGGGACTGAAGCTTTCTTT. The encoded protein is CAISESMGTEAFF.